The text below deals with one T cell receptor (beta chain). MiXCR was used by TCRdb to re-call the PCR reads. The top ten clones hold around 7.5% of a sample with some 31,000 clones, around a sixth of them seen once. From germline, CDR1 is SEHNR and CDR2 FQNEAQ (reference sequence). This CDR3 contains 14 residues. Trimming removed 2 bases from V and 4 bases from J, with 12 bases in between. These data originate in a study of metastatic and nonmetastatic thyroid tumors. About the research overall: Repertoires of blood and of tissue (tumor or nodule) from malignant and benign thyroid patients were compared.

Every patient was untreated before thyroid surgery. The V and J genes are TRBV7-9 and TRBJ2-7, with a weak D call TRBD1 (6 bases). This receptor was identified in a female donor with papillary thyroid cancer or a benign thyroid nodule (not recorded which). Some clones in this sample may be carry-over from other donors' samples. Material for sequencing was blood. CDR3 sequence: CASSLNPGDYEQYF. The CDR3 DNA sequence: TGTGCCAGCAGCTTAAATCCAGGGGATTACGAGCAGTACTTC. Variable domain in full (rest from reference TRBV7-9 and TRBJ2-7): DTGVSQNPRHKITKRGQNVTFRCDPISEHNRLYWYRQTLGQGPEFLTYFQNEAQLEKSRLLSDRFSAERPKGSFSTLEIQRTEQGDSAMYLCASSLNPGDYEQYFGPGTRLTVT.